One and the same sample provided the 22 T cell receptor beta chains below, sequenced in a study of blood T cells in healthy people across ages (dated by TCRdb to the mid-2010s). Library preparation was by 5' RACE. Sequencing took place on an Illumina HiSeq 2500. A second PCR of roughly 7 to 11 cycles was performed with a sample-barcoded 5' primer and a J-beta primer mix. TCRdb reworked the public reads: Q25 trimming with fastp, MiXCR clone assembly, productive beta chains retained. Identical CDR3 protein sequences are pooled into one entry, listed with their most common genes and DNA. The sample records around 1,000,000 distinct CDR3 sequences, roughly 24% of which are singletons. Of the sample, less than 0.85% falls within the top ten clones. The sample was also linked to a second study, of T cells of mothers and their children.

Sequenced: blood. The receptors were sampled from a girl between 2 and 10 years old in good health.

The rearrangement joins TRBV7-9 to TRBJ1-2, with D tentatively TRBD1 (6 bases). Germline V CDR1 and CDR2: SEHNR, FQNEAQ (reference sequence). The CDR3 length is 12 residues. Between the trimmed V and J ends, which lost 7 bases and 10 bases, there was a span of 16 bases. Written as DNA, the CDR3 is TGTGCCAGCATCCCAAGGGGGAGGAACTACACCTTC. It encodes CASIPRGRNYTF.

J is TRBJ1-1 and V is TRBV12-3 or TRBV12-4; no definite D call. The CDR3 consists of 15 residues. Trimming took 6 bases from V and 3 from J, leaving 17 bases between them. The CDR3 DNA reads TGTGCCAGCAGGAAGGGTGGGGTGAGCGACACTGAAGCTTTCTTT. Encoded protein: CASRKGGVSDTEAFF.

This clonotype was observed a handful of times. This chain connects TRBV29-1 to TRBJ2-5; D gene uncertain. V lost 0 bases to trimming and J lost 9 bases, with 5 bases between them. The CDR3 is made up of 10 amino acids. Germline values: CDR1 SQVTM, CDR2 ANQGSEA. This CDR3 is CSVEETSQYF. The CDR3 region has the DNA TGCAGCGTTGAAGAGACCTCCCAGTACTTC. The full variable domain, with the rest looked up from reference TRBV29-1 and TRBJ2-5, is SAVISQKPSRDICQRGTSLTIQCQVDSQVTMMFWYRQQPGQSLTLIATANQGSEATYESGFVIDKFPISRPNLTFSTLTVSNMSPEDSSIYLCSVEETSQYFGPGTRLLVL.

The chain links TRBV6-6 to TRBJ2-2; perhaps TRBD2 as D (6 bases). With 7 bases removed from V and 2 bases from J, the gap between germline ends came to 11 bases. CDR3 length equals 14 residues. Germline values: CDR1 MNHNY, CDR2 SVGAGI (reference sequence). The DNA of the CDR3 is TGTGCCAGCACGCGGGACTCTAACACCGGGGAGCTGTTTTTT. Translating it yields CASTRDSNTGELFF.

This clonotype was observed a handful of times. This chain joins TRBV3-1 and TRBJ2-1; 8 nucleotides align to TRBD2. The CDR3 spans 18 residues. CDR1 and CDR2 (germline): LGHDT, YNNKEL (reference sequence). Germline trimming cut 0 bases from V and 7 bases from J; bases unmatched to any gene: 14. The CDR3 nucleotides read TGTGCCAGCAGCCAAGAGCGGAGTAGGAGCGGGAGAGGGAATGAGCAGTTCTTC. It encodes CASSQERSRSGRGNEQFF.

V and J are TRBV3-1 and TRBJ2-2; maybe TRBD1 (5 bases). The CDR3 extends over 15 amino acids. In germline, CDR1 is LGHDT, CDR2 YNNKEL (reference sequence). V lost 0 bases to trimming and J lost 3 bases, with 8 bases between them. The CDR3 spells CASSQDVRDTGELFF. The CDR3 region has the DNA TGTGCCAGCAGCCAAGATGTCAGGGACACCGGGGAGCTGTTTTTT.

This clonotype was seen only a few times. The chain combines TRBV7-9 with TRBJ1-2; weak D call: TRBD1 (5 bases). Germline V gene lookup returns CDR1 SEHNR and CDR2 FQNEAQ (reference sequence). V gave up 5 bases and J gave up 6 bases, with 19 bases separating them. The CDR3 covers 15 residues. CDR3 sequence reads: CASSPPTAISHGYTF. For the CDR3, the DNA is TGTGCCAGCAGCCCACCGACAGCTATCTCCCATGGCTACACCTTC.

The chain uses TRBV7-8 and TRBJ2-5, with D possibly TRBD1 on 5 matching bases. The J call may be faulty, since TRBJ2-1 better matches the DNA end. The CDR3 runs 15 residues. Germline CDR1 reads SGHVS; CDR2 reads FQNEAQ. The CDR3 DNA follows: TGTGCCAGCACCCCCCTGGTGGGGCTGAACAATGAGCAGTTCTTC. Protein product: CASTPLVGLNNEQFF.

CDR3 bases: TGCAGTGCTACATCCCCCGGGACACAGAACACTGAAGCTTTCTTT. Translation: CSATSPGTQNTEAFF. The chain uses TRBV20-1 and TRBJ1-1; maybe TRBD1 (6 bases). The V and J ends lost 4 bases and 1 base respectively, with 16 bases between them. This CDR3 has 15 amino acids. Germline V gives CDR1 DFQATT, CDR2 SNEGSKA (reference sequence).

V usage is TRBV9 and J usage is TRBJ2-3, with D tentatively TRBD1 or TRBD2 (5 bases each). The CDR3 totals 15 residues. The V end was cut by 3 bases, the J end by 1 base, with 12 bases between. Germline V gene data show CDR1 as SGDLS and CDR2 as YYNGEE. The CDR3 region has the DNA TGTGCCAGCAGCGGAGGGGTTTTCCGCACAGATACGCAGTATTTT. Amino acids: CASSGGVFRTDTQYF.

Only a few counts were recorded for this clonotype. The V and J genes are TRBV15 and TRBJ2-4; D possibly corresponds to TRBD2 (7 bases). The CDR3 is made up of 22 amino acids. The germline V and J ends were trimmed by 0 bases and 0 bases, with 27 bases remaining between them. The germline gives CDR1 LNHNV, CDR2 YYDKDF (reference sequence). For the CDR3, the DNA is TGTGCCACCAGCAGAGATAATTCGGGGGGCCAAAATATACACCTAGCCAAAAACATTCAGTACTTC. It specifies CATSRDNSGGQNIHLAKNIQYF.

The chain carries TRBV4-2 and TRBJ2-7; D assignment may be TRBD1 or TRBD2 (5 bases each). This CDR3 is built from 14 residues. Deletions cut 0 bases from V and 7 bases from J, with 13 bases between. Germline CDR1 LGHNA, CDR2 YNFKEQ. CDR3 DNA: TGTGCCAGCAGCCAAGAGGGACGGTCGGGGGAGCAGTACTTC. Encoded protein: CASSQEGRSGEQYF.

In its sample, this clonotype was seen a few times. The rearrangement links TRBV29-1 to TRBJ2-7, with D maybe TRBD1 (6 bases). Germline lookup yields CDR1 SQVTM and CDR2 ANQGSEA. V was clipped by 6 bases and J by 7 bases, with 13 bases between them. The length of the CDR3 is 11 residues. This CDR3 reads CSVHQGSEQYF. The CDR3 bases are TGCAGCGTACATCAGGGGTCTGAGCAGTACTTC.

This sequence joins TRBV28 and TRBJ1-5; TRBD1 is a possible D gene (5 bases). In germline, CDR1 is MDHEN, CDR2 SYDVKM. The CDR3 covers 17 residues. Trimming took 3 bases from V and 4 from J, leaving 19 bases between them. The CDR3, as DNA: TGTGCCAGCAGTTTCCCACGGGCAGGGTCCCTTAATCAGCCCCAGCATTTT. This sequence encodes CASSFPRAGSLNQPQHF.

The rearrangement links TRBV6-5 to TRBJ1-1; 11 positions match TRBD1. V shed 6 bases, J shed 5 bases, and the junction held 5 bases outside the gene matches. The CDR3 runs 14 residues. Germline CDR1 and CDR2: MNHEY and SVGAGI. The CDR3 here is CASRPDRGRTEAFF. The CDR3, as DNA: TGTGCCAGCAGACCGGACAGGGGGCGGACTGAAGCTTTCTTT.

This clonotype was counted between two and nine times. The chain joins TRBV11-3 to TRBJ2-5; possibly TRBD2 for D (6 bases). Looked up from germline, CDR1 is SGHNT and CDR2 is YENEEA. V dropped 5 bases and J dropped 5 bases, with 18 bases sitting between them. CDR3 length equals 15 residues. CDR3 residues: CASSARGGHGETQYF. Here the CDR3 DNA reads TGTGCCAGCAGCGCACGGGGAGGACATGGGGAGACCCAGTACTTC.

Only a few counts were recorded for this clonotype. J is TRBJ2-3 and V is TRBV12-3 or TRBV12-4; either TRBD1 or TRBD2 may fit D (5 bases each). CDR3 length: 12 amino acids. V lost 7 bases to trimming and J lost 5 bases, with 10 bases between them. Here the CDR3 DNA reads TGTGCCAGCATCGGGGCCGTAGATACGCAGTATTTT. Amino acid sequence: CASIGAVDTQYF.

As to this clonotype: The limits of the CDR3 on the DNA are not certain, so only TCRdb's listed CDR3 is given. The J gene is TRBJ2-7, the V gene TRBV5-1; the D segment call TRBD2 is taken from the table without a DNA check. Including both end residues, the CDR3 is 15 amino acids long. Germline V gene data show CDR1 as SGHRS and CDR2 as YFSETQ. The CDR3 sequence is CASSSSISGSYEQYF.

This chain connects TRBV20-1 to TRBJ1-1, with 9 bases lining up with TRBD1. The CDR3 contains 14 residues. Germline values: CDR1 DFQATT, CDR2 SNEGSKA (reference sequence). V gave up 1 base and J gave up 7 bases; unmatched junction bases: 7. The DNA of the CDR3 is TGCAGTGCTAGAGTCAGGACAGGGGAGGGTGAAGCTTTCTTT. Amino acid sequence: CSARVRTGEGEAFF.

The CDR3 protein is CASSRGLDYNEQFF. CDR3 nucleotides: TGTGCCAGCAGCAGGGGACTAGATTACAATGAGCAGTTCTTC. The rearrangement links TRBV6-5 to TRBJ2-1, with TRBD2 matching 8 bases. This CDR3 spans 14 amino acids. The ends lost 6 bases at V and 4 bases at J; junction bases unmatched: 5. CDR1 is MNHEY, CDR2 SVGAGI, per germline.

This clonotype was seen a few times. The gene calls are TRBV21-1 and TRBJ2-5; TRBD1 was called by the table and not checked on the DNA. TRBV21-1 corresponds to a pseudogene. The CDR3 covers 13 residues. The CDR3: CASRHDRVETQYF. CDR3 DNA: TGTGCCAGCAGGCACGACAGGGTAGAGACCCAGTACTTC.

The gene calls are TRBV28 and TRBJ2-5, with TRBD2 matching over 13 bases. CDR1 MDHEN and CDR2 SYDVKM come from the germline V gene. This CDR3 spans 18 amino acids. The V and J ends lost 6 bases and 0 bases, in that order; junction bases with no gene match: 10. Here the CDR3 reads CASSTGTSGTPYQETQYF. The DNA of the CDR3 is TGTGCCAGCAGCACCGGGACTAGCGGGACCCCGTACCAAGAGACCCAGTACTTC.